Sequencing of this T cell receptor (beta chain) was carried out in a study of cytomegalovirus exposure and HLA in healthy donors. Among the donors, all were healthy bone marrow donors. General study findings and limits: In vitro testing confirmed a few CMV-associated chains as specific for CMV antigens.

The PCR ran on 60 Vbeta and 13 Jbeta primers. The method was immunoSEQ multiplex PCR; TCRdb's version includes in-frame clones alone and lacks a portion of them. The data hold more than 65,000 clones, with roughly 80% observed a single time. This CDR3 has 15 residues. V was trimmed by 1 base and J by 0 bases, leaving 8 bases between them. Looked up from germline, CDR1 is SGHKS and CDR2 is YYEKEE (reference sequence). Remarks on this clone: Its matching antigen is unknown.

Sequenced input: PBMCs. This TCR was recovered from a man aged 40-49 years in good health and CMV-seronegative. V usage is TRBV5-5 and J usage is TRBJ1-3; D gene uncertain. The CDR3 nucleotides read TGTGCCAGCAGCTTGATGTCTAGCTCTGGAAACACCATATATTTT. Its translation is CASSLMSSSGNTIYF.